These 18 T cell receptor beta chains were sequenced from one sample in a study of cytotoxic CD8 clonotypes in ibrutinib-treated CLL. The table came from immunoSEQ multiplex PCR; TCRdb's copy has only in-frame clones and leaves some out. This repertoire shows around 20,000 clones, around 79% found once; its top ten account for approximately 7.2%. The sequencing here drew on PBMCs, taken before ibrutinib treatment. The origin of the receptors is a human donor with chronic lymphocytic leukemia.

V is TRBV11-2 and J is TRBJ1-2; D is undetermined. CDR1 and CDR2 from the germline V gene are SGHAT and FQNNGV. Trimming left V 2 bases short and J 0 bases short, with 10 bases between. The CDR3 loop spans 15 amino acids. The CDR3 here is CASSLNAGANYGYTF. The CDR3 nucleotides are TGTGCCAGCAGCTTAAACGCCGGAGCTAACTATGGCTACACCTTC. Variable domain in full (rest from reference TRBV11-2 and TRBJ1-2): EAGVAQSPRYKIIEKRQSVAFWCNPISGHATLYWYQQILGQGPKLLIQFQNNGVVDDSQLPKDRFSAERLKGVDSTLKIQPAKLEDSAVYLCASSLNAGANYGYTFGSGTRLTVV.

V usage is TRBV7-9 and J usage is TRBJ1-1, with a possible D match to TRBD1 (5 bases). Trimming shortened V by 4 bases and J by 6 bases, and 12 bases separated the two germline ends. Germline V lookup: CDR1 SEHNR, CDR2 FQNEAQ (reference sequence). The CDR3 has 13 residues. CDR3 bases: TGTGCCAGCAGCTCCCAAGGGGACTCTGAAGCTTTCTTT. The encoded protein is CASSSQGDSEAFF.

The sample holds one count of this clone. The J gene is TRBJ1-5, the V gene TRBV4-1, with D possibly TRBD1 on 5 matching bases. The CDR3 loop spans 15 amino acids. Trimming pared 1 base from V and 8 bases from J, leaving 15 bases between. Germline CDR1 reads MGHRA; CDR2 reads YSYEKL. Here the CDR3 reads CASSQGHQGLEPQHF. The CDR3 region has the DNA TGCGCCAGCAGCCAAGGTCATCAGGGACTGGAGCCCCAGCATTTT.

The J gene is TRBJ1-2, the V gene TRBV19; 9 nucleotides line up with TRBD1. The trim removed 6 bases at V and 4 bases at J, leaving 6 bases unmatched. Germline V lookup: CDR1 LNHDA, CDR2 SQIVND (reference sequence). The CDR3 runs to 14 residues. CDR3 DNA: TGTGCCAGTAGCTCCGGGACAGGGCCCTATGGCTACACCTTC. Its protein is CASSSGTGPYGYTF.

The chain links TRBV4-1 to TRBJ2-7, with D maybe TRBD1 (6 bases). The germline V and J ends were trimmed by 1 base and 7 bases, with 14 bases remaining between them. The CDR3 covers 14 residues. Germline CDR1 MGHRA, CDR2 YSYEKL. The CDR3 is CASSQVAGVEEQYF. For the CDR3, the DNA is TGCGCCAGCAGCCAAGTTGCAGGGGTGGAAGAGCAGTACTTC.

The chain couples TRBV28 to TRBJ1-3; D is ambiguous. This CDR3 is built from 15 residues. V was pared by 5 bases and J by 0 bases, with 11 bases between. Germline V gene sequence: CDR1 MDHEN, CDR2 SYDVKM. The chain's CDR3 is CASSPDNLSGNTIYF. The CDR3 DNA follows: TGTGCCAGCAGTCCCGACAACCTCTCTGGAAACACCATATATTTT. The whole variable domain, remainder taken from reference TRBV28 and TRBJ1-3, is DVKVTQSSRYLVKRTGEKVFLECVQDMDHENMFWYRQDPGLGLRLIYFSYDVKMKEKGDIPEGYSVSREKKERFSLILESASTNQTSMYLCASSPDNLSGNTIYFGEGSWLTVV.

This clone was counted a single time. The CDR3 sequence: CASSLSRDTTYEQYF. CDR3 DNA: TGTGCCAGCAGTTTATCTCGGGACACCACCTACGAGCAGTACTTC. This chain joins TRBV27 and TRBJ2-7, with D possibly matching TRBD1 (6 bases). CDR3 size: 15 residues. CDR1 and CDR2 (germline): MNHEY, SMNVEV (reference sequence). The V and J ends lost 0 bases and 2 bases respectively, with 11 bases between them.

The chain carries TRBV30 and TRBJ1-5, with D hard to call. CDR1 is GTSNPN and CDR2 is SVGIG in the germline V gene (reference sequence). V was cut by 5 bases and J by 0 bases, with 11 bases left in between. The CDR3 is made up of 14 amino acids. CDR3 coding DNA: TGTGCCTGGGGTCCGGAGTCTAGCAATCAGCCCCAGCATTTT. Protein product: CAWGPESSNQPQHF.

The chain uses TRBV7-9 and TRBJ1-3, with TRBD1 as a possible D gene (5 bases). The CDR3 is 13 residues long. CDR1 SEHNR and CDR2 FQNEAQ come from the germline V gene (reference sequence). The V end was cut by 8 bases, the J end by 1 base, with 9 bases between. The CDR3 DNA sequence: TGTGCCAGCCGGGCAGGGTCTGGAAACACCATATATTTT. This gives the protein CASRAGSGNTIYF.

This clone was counted only a few times. This chain's CDR3 is CASSVGYEQYF. The CDR3 DNA sequence: TGTGCCAGCAGCGTTGGCTACGAGCAGTACTTC. The chain combines TRBV9 with TRBJ2-7, with D hard to call. The CDR3 contains 11 residues. Looked up from germline, CDR1 is SGDLS and CDR2 is YYNGEE. The ends were cut back, 2 bases at V and 3 bases at J, with 3 bases in the middle.

This chain joins TRBV30 and TRBJ2-5; 9 bases are a match to TRBD2. This CDR3 region has 12 residues. Losses at the gene ends were 6 bases for V and 1 base for J; bases not matched to a gene: 0. CDR1 and CDR2 (germline): GTSNPN, SVGIG (reference sequence). CDR3 region: CACSGGQETQYF. The CDR3 bases are TGTGCCTGTAGCGGGGGCCAAGAGACCCAGTACTTC.

This clone appeared a few times. This rearrangement joins TRBV5-1 to TRBJ1-2; the D gene is possibly TRBD1 (5 bases). CDR3 length: 15 residues. Per the germline V gene, CDR1 is SGHRS and CDR2 is YFSETQ. Trimming stripped 0 bases from V and 5 bases from J, with 14 bases between. The CDR3 is CASSLDFGTEYGYTF. CDR3 coding DNA: TGCGCCAGCAGCTTGGACTTCGGGACTGAGTATGGCTACACCTTC. The full variable domain, with the rest looked up from reference TRBV5-1 and TRBJ1-2, is KAGVTQTPRYLIKTRGQQVTLSCSPISGHRSVSWYQQTPGQGLQFLFEYFSETQRNKGNFPGRFSGRQFSNSRSEMNVSTLELGDSALYLCASSLDFGTEYGYTFGSGTRLTVV.

The V and J genes are TRBV2 and TRBJ1-2; D unresolved. Germline CDR1 is SNHLY and CDR2 is FYNNEI. The CDR3 consists of 15 residues. V gave up 7 bases and J gave up 0 bases, with 15 bases separating them. The CDR3 DNA is TGTGCCAGCATAAGCCAGCCTTTAGCTAACTATGGCTACACCTTC. It encodes CASISQPLANYGYTF.

The gene calls are TRBV28 and TRBJ2-5; 9 bases match TRBD2. CDR1 MDHEN and CDR2 SYDVKM come from the germline V gene. V trimming: 1 base; J trimming: 5 bases; junction bases outside the gene matches: 5. The CDR3 spans 15 residues. Here the CDR3 DNA reads TGTGCCAGCAGTTTATCTGCGGGAGGGGGGGAGACCCAGTACTTC. Translated: CASSLSAGGGETQYF. Based on the CDR3 plus reference TRBV28 and TRBJ2-5, the full variable domain is DVKVTQSSRYLVKRTGEKVFLECVQDMDHENMFWYRQDPGLGLRLIYFSYDVKMKEKGDIPEGYSVSREKKERFSLILESASTNQTSMYLCASSLSAGGGETQYFGPGTRLLVL.

The chain has TRBV2 and TRBJ1-1, with D uncertain. The V and J ends lost 2 bases and 1 base respectively, with 8 bases between them. From germline, CDR1 is SNHLY and CDR2 FYNNEI. The CDR3 is 14 amino acids. The chain's CDR3 is CASSEIYRNTEAFF. For the CDR3, the DNA is TGTGCCAGCAGTGAAATCTACAGGAACACTGAAGCTTTCTTT.

The rearrangement joins TRBV7-2 to TRBJ2-5; maybe TRBD2 (5 bases). Germline values: CDR1 SGHTA, CDR2 FQGNSA. The germline V and J ends were trimmed by 5 bases and 5 bases, with 12 bases remaining between them. The CDR3 length is 13 residues. CDR3 in amino acids: CASSPGPGETQYF. In nucleotides, the CDR3 is TGTGCCAGCAGCCCCGGGCCGGGGGAGACCCAGTACTTC.

The chain has TRBV18 and TRBJ1-1; 7 nucleotides agree with TRBD1. The CDR3 spans 14 residues. In germline, CDR1 is KGHSH, CDR2 LQKENI. The V segment lost 6 bases and the J segment 4 bases; nucleotides outside the gene matches: 8. The CDR3 region is CASSPIWDSTEAFF. In DNA form, the CDR3 reads TGTGCCAGCTCCCCGATTTGGGACAGCACTGAAGCTTTCTTT.

V and J are TRBV6-5 and TRBJ1-1, with TRBD1 matching 8 bases. Trimming at V came to 6 bases and at J to 2 bases, leaving 8 bases not matched to a gene. This CDR3 comprises 15 residues. The germline V gene encodes CDR1 MNHEY and CDR2 SVGAGI. The CDR3 spells CASRSHRGGNTEAFF. DNA of the CDR3: TGTGCCAGCAGAAGTCACAGGGGGGGCAACACTGAAGCTTTCTTT.